This is a list of T cell receptor beta chains from one sample in a study of shared clonotypes between healthy human individuals. Sequencing was performed with immunoSEQ multiplex PCR; in TCRdb, only in-frame clones are kept and a portion is missing. The sample yields 2,100,000 or so clones, roughly 95% seen once. Sequencing input: naive CD4+ T cells sorted from blood. Every receptor here comes from a man in his late teens or twenties in good health. CDR3s include the opening cysteine and the closing phenylalanine or tryptophan. The D gene is left open where the match is weak. Clone size is not always given. Where it is, it says once, few, many or a class for expanded clones.

clone_size: .; j_call: TRBJ2-5; v_call: TRBV10-3; d_call: .; cdr3_nt: TGTGCCATCAGTGATCAAGGCGATACGATGTTTAGAGAGACCCAGTACTTC; cdr3_aa: CAISDQGDTMFRETQYF
clone_size: .; j_call: TRBJ2-3; v_call: TRBV5-4; d_call: .; cdr3_nt: TGTGCCAGCAGCTTGACGAGCGAGGATACGCAGTATTTT; cdr3_aa: CASSLTSEDTQYF
clone_size: .; j_call: TRBJ1-4; v_call: TRBV7-9; d_call: .; cdr3_nt: TGTGCCAGCAGCTTGAAATTTGCAACTAATGAAAAACTGTTTTTT; cdr3_aa: CASSLKFATNEKLFF
clone_size: .; j_call: TRBJ2-1; v_call: TRBV5-8; d_call: TRBD2; cdr3_nt: TGTGCCAGCAGCTTGTTTATGACTAGCGGGAGCTACAATGAGCAGTTCTTC; cdr3_aa: CASSLFMTSGSYNEQFF
clone_size: .; j_call: TRBJ1-5; v_call: TRBV6-1; d_call: .; cdr3_nt: TGTGCCAGCAAGAACAGCCCCAATCAGCCCCAGCATTTT; cdr3_aa: CASKNSPNQPQHF
clone_size: once; j_call: TRBJ1-2; v_call: TRBV5-1; d_call: .; cdr3_nt: TGCGCCAGCAGCTTGGAGGTCCAGAGAACCTATGGCTACACCTTC; cdr3_aa: CASSLEVQRTYGYTF
clone_size: .; j_call: TRBJ2-1; v_call: TRBV5-1; d_call: TRBD2; cdr3_nt: TGCGCCAGCAGCATTAGCGGGGGCTCCTACAATGAGCAGTTCTTC; cdr3_aa: CASSISGGSYNEQFF
clone_size: .; j_call: TRBJ2-4; v_call: TRBV10-3; d_call: .; cdr3_nt: TGTGCCATCAGTGAGACCCAGTCCAAAAACATTCAGTACTTC; cdr3_aa: CAISETQSKNIQYF
clone_size: .; j_call: TRBJ2-7; v_call: TRBV10-1; d_call: .; cdr3_nt: TGCGCCAGCAGGGTTCGGGGCCCCAGCTCCTACGAGCAGTACTTC; cdr3_aa: CASRVRGPSSYEQYF
clone_size: .; j_call: TRBJ1-3; v_call: TRBV6-6; d_call: TRBD1; cdr3_nt: TGTGCCAGCAGTTCCGGACAGGCCGCCTCTGGAAACACCATATATTTT; cdr3_aa: CASSSGQAASGNTIYF
clone_size: .; j_call: TRBJ2-3; v_call: TRBV29-1; d_call: .; cdr3_nt: TGCAGCGTTGATCTGGGTGATACGCAGTATTTT; cdr3_aa: CSVDLGDTQYF
clone_size: .; j_call: TRBJ2-1; v_call: TRBV10-3; d_call: .; cdr3_nt: TGTGCCATCAGTGAGTCAGGCAGGGGCCCCGAGCAGTTCTTC; cdr3_aa: CAISESGRGPEQFF
clone_size: .; j_call: TRBJ2-1; v_call: TRBV7-7; d_call: .; cdr3_nt: TGTGCTAGCAGCTTCAGGCTAGGGCGAGATGAGCAGTTCTTC; cdr3_aa: CASSFRLGRDEQFF
clone_size: .; j_call: TRBJ2-3; v_call: TRBV9; d_call: TRBD2; cdr3_nt: TGTGCCAGCAGCCTAGCGGGAGTCCCCACAGGGGCGCAGTATTTT; cdr3_aa: CASSLAGVPTGAQYF
clone_size: .; j_call: TRBJ2-3; v_call: TRBV7-2; d_call: TRBD2; cdr3_nt: TGTGCCAGCAGCTACCCCTCGACTAGCGGGAGACGTGGTACGCAGTATTTT; cdr3_aa: CASSYPSTSGRRGTQYF
clone_size: .; j_call: TRBJ1-2; v_call: TRBV5-6; d_call: TRBD1; cdr3_nt: TGTGCCAGCAGCCCGGGACAGGGCTATGGCTACACCTTC; cdr3_aa: CASSPGQGYGYTF
clone_size: .; j_call: TRBJ1-6; v_call: TRBV28; d_call: .; cdr3_nt: TGTGCCAGCAGTTTGCCCCAAGGGGGGCACTCACCCCTCCACTTT; cdr3_aa: CASSLPQGGHSPLHF
clone_size: .; j_call: TRBJ2-7; v_call: TRBV5-1; d_call: .; cdr3_nt: TGCGCCAGCCAGGGATCTAGGCCGGGCGAGCAGTACTTC; cdr3_aa: CASQGSRPGEQYF
clone_size: .; j_call: TRBJ1-3; v_call: TRBV19; d_call: TRBD1; cdr3_nt: TGTGCCAGTAGTATGGAGACAGGGAAATCTGGAAACACCATATATTTT; cdr3_aa: CASSMETGKSGNTIYF
clone_size: once; j_call: TRBJ2-7; v_call: TRBV5-1; d_call: .; cdr3_nt: TGCGCCAGCAGCCCGGGACCTTCCTACGAGCAGTACTTC; cdr3_aa: CASSPGPSYEQYF
clone_size: .; j_call: TRBJ2-7; v_call: TRBV15; d_call: .; cdr3_nt: TGTGCCACCAGCAAGGACGGGCCCCAGCAGTACTTC; cdr3_aa: CATSKDGPQQYF
clone_size: .; j_call: TRBJ2-7; v_call: TRBV10-1; d_call: .; cdr3_nt: TGCGCCAGCAGTGACTCCGGGACTCGCACAAACGAGCAGTACTTC; cdr3_aa: CASSDSGTRTNEQYF
clone_size: .; j_call: TRBJ1-1; v_call: TRBV7-2; d_call: .; cdr3_nt: TGTGCCAGCAGCTTTCAAGACAGCCAGCTAACTGAAGCTTTCTTT; cdr3_aa: CASSFQDSQLTEAFF
clone_size: .; j_call: TRBJ2-1; v_call: TRBV29-1; d_call: .; cdr3_nt: TGCAGCGTTCCCGCATTGAGCTCCTACAATGAGCAGTTCTTC; cdr3_aa: CSVPALSSYNEQFF
clone_size: .; j_call: TRBJ2-5; v_call: TRBV10-3; d_call: .; cdr3_nt: TGTGCCATCAGTGAGTCGGCAGGGGCGGGCAAAGAGACCCAGTACTTC; cdr3_aa: CAISESAGAGKETQYF
clone_size: .; j_call: TRBJ2-6; v_call: TRBV15; d_call: .; cdr3_nt: TGTGCCACCAGCAGACCGGGGGCCAACGTCCTGACTTTC; cdr3_aa: CATSRPGANVLTF
clone_size: .; j_call: TRBJ2-1; v_call: TRBV10-1; d_call: TRBD1; cdr3_nt: TGCGCCAGCAGTGCAGACAGGGGTGAGCAGTTCTTC; cdr3_aa: CASSADRGEQFF
clone_size: .; j_call: TRBJ2-7; v_call: TRBV5-1; d_call: .; cdr3_nt: TGCGCCAGCAGCTTAAACGGGGGTATACACGAGCAGTACTTC; cdr3_aa: CASSLNGGIHEQYF
clone_size: .; j_call: TRBJ1-3; v_call: TRBV4-1; d_call: .; cdr3_nt: TGCGCCAGCAGCCAAGTCCCAGGTTACTCTGGAAACACCATATATTTT; cdr3_aa: CASSQVPGYSGNTIYF
clone_size: .; j_call: TRBJ2-1; v_call: TRBV5-1; d_call: .; cdr3_nt: TGCGCCAGCAGCTTGGAATATCGGAATGAGCAGTTCTTC; cdr3_aa: CASSLEYRNEQFF
clone_size: .; j_call: TRBJ2-7; v_call: TRBV7-9; d_call: .; cdr3_nt: TGTGCCAGCAGCCGCTCTTACGGGCTCTACGAGCAGTACTTC; cdr3_aa: CASSRSYGLYEQYF
clone_size: .; j_call: TRBJ1-1; v_call: TRBV13; d_call: .; cdr3_nt: TGTGCCAGCAGCTTGGGCAGTGAAGCTTTCTTT; cdr3_aa: CASSLGSEAFF
clone_size: .; j_call: TRBJ1-1; v_call: TRBV5-1; d_call: .; cdr3_nt: TGCGCCAGCAGCTTGACGGGGGTCACTGAAGCTTTCTTT; cdr3_aa: CASSLTGVTEAFF
clone_size: .; j_call: TRBJ2-3; v_call: TRBV6-1; d_call: .; cdr3_nt: TGTGCCAGCATAGCGGACCGCACAGATACGCAGTATTTT; cdr3_aa: CASIADRTDTQYF
clone_size: .; j_call: TRBJ2-2; v_call: TRBV6-5; d_call: .; cdr3_nt: TGTGCCAGCAGGCGGACAGTGAACACCGGGGAGCTGTTTTTT; cdr3_aa: CASRRTVNTGELFF
clone_size: .; j_call: TRBJ1-2; v_call: TRBV5-6; d_call: .; cdr3_nt: TGTGCCAGCAGCTTGGTCACAGGATCCTATGGCTACACCTTC; cdr3_aa: CASSLVTGSYGYTF
clone_size: .; j_call: TRBJ2-7; v_call: TRBV6-5; d_call: TRBD2; cdr3_nt: TGTGCCAGCAGCTTAATAGCGGGAACCTACGAGCAGTACTTC; cdr3_aa: CASSLIAGTYEQYF
clone_size: .; j_call: TRBJ2-1; v_call: TRBV4-3; d_call: .; cdr3_nt: TGCGCCAGCAGCCAATTCAGGGGCTATGAGCAGTTCTTC; cdr3_aa: CASSQFRGYEQFF
clone_size: .; j_call: TRBJ2-1; v_call: TRBV11-2; d_call: TRBD2; cdr3_nt: TGTGCCAGCAGCACAGGACTAGCGGGGGTCGAGCAGTTCTTC; cdr3_aa: CASSTGLAGVEQFF
clone_size: .; j_call: TRBJ1-3; v_call: TRBV29-1; d_call: TRBD1; cdr3_nt: TGCAGCGCCCTCGACAGGGGAGACACCATATATTTT; cdr3_aa: CSALDRGDTIYF
clone_size: .; j_call: TRBJ1-1; v_call: TRBV5-1; d_call: .; cdr3_nt: TGCGCCAGCAGCTTGGCAGGCAATCTGAACACTGAAGCTTTCTTT; cdr3_aa: CASSLAGNLNTEAFF
clone_size: .; j_call: TRBJ2-5; v_call: TRBV11-1; d_call: .; cdr3_nt: TGTGCCAGCAGCATTTACGGGGAGTACCAAGAGACCCAGTACTTC; cdr3_aa: CASSIYGEYQETQYF
clone_size: few; j_call: TRBJ1-2; v_call: TRBV20-1; d_call: .; cdr3_nt: TGCAGTGCTAGAGCACATTCGGGCTACACCTTC; cdr3_aa: CSARAHSGYTF
clone_size: .; j_call: TRBJ2-3; v_call: TRBV28; d_call: TRBD2; cdr3_nt: TGTGCCAGCGTCGTCGCGGCGGGGGGGCAGGAGGGCACAGATACGCAGTATTTT; cdr3_aa: CASVVAAGGQEGTDTQYF
clone_size: .; j_call: TRBJ2-1; v_call: TRBV5-4; d_call: .; cdr3_nt: TGTGCCAGCAGCTTCCCTAGCGATGAGCAGTTCTTC; cdr3_aa: CASSFPSDEQFF
clone_size: .; j_call: TRBJ1-6; v_call: TRBV6-6; d_call: TRBD1; cdr3_nt: TGTGCCAGCAGTTACACCAGGGGGCCCAATTCACCCCTCCACTTT; cdr3_aa: CASSYTRGPNSPLHF
clone_size: .; j_call: TRBJ2-7; v_call: TRBV6-1; d_call: TRBD2; cdr3_nt: TGTGCCGCGACTAGCGGAAACTCTTTATCCTACGAGCAGTACTTC; cdr3_aa: CAATSGNSLSYEQYF
clone_size: .; j_call: TRBJ1-1; v_call: TRBV15; d_call: .; cdr3_nt: TGTGCCACCAGCAGAGATGCCGGGATAAGAGCTTTCTTT; cdr3_aa: CATSRDAGIRAFF
clone_size: .; j_call: TRBJ2-5; v_call: TRBV6-5; d_call: .; cdr3_nt: TGTGCCAGCCCGACAGCAGCCCAAGAGACCCAGTACTTC; cdr3_aa: CASPTAAQETQYF
clone_size: once; j_call: TRBJ2-7; v_call: TRBV5-6; d_call: .; cdr3_nt: TGTGCCAGCAGCAGGACAGCCTACGAGCAGTACTTC; cdr3_aa: CASSRTAYEQYF
clone_size: .; j_call: TRBJ2-7; v_call: TRBV27; d_call: TRBD1; cdr3_nt: TGTGCCAGCAGTCTCGGACAGGGACCATGGGACGAGCAGTACTTC; cdr3_aa: CASSLGQGPWDEQYF
clone_size: once; j_call: TRBJ1-2; v_call: TRBV7-9; d_call: .; cdr3_nt: TGTGCCAGCAGCTTATCCGGGTCCTATGGCTACACCTTC; cdr3_aa: CASSLSGSYGYTF